This TCR beta chain emerged from a study of cytomegalovirus exposure and HLA in healthy donors. This PCR relied on a set of 60 Vbeta primers and 13 Jbeta primers. Libraries were prepared by immunoSEQ multiplex PCR; TCRdb keeps only in-frame clonotypes and omits some of them. The sample contains roughly 150,000 clones, around 84% of which appear only once. Broader study findings: In a later analysis, specific HLA alleles were associated with over 15,000 TCR beta sequences at a 0.05 false discovery rate. By a later analysis, the bulk of CMV-associated TCR beta chains appeared HLA-restricted. In vitro experiments confirmed that three CMV-associated chains were specific for CMV antigens. Presence/absence analyses assumed roughly uniform sequencing depth across donors.

CDR3 length: 15 residues. Germline lookup yields CDR1 GTSNPN and CDR2 SVGIG (reference sequence). Trimming stripped 5 bases from V and 2 bases from J, with 17 bases between. About this clone: Its antigen is still unknown.

Sequencing was done on a sample of PBMCs. V gene TRBV30 combines with J gene TRBJ2-3, with D possibly being TRBD2 (6 bases). The sequence was collected from a woman under 30 in good health and CMV-seronegative. The CDR3 sequence is CAWAGSGWLTDTQYF. Here the CDR3 DNA reads TGTGCCTGGGCGGGGAGTGGTTGGCTCACAGATACGCAGTATTTT.